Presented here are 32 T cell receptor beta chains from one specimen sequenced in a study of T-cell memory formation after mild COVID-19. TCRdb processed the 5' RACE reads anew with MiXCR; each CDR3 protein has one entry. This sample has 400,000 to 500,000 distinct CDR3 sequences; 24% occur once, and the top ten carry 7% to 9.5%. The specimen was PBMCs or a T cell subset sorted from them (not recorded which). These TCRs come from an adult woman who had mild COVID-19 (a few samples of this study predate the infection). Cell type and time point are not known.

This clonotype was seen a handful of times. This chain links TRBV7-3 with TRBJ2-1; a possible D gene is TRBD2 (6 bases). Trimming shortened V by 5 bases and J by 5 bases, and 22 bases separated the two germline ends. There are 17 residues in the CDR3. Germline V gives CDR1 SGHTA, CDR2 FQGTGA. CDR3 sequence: CASSTSRLAGGNNEQFF. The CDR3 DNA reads TGTGCCAGCAGCACTAGCAGACTGGCAGGTGGGAACAATGAGCAGTTCTTC.

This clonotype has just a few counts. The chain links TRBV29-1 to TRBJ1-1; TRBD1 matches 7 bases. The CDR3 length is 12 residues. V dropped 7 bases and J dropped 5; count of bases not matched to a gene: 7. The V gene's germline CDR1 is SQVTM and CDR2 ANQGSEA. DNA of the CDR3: TGCAGCGCAACAGGGGAAGCGACTGAAGCTTTCTTT. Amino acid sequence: CSATGEATEAFF.

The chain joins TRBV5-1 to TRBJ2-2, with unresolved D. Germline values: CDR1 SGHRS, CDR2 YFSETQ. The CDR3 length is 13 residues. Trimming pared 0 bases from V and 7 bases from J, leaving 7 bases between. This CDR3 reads CASSLAAVGELFF. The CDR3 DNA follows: TGCGCCAGCAGCTTGGCCGCTGTCGGGGAGCTGTTTTTT.

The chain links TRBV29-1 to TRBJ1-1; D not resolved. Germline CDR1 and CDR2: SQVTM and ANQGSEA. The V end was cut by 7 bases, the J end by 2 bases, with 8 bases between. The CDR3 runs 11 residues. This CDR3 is CSATENTEAFF. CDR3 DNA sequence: TGCAGCGCCACAGAAAACACTGAAGCTTTCTTT.

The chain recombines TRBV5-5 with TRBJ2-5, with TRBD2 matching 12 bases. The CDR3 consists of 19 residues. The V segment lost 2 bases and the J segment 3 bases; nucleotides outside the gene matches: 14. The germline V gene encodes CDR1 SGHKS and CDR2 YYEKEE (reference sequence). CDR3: CASSFRGSWTSGTKETQYF. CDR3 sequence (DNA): TGTGCCAGCAGCTTTCGGGGGTCGTGGACTAGCGGGACGAAAGAGACCCAGTACTTC.

The CDR3 reads CSATNQRVYEQYF. The CDR3 coding sequence is TGCAGTGCCACGAACCAGCGGGTCTACGAGCAGTACTTC. The chain joins TRBV20-1 to TRBJ2-7, with a weak D call TRBD2 (6 bases). Looked up from germline, CDR1 is DFQATT and CDR2 is SNEGSKA (reference sequence). The V end was cut by 6 bases, the J end by 3 bases, with 15 bases between. CDR3 size: 13 residues.

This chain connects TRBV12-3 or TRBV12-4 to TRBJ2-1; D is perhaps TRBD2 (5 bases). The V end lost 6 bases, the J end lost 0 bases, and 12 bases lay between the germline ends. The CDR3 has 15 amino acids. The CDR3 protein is CASRTRGSSYNEQFF. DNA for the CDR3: TGTGCCAGCAGAACGAGAGGGAGCTCCTACAATGAGCAGTTCTTC.

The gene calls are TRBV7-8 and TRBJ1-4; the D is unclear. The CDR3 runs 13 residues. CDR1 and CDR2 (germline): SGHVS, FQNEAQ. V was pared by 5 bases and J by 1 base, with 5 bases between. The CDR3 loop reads CASSVRTNEKLFF. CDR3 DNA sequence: TGTGCCAGCAGCGTGAGAACTAATGAAAAACTGTTTTTT.

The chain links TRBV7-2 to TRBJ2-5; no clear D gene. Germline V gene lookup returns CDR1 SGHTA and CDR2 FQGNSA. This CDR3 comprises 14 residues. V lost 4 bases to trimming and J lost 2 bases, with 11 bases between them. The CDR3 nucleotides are TGTGCCAGCAGCTCTAGGGTAGGGCAAGAGACCCAGTACTTC. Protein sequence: CASSSRVGQETQYF.

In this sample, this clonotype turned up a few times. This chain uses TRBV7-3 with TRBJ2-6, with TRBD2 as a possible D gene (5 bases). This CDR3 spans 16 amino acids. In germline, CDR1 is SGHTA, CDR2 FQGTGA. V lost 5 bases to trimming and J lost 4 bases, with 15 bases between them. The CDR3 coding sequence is TGTGCCAGCAGCCCCCTGAGGGTTGGCGGGGCCAACGTCCTGACTTTC. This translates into CASSPLRVGGANVLTF.

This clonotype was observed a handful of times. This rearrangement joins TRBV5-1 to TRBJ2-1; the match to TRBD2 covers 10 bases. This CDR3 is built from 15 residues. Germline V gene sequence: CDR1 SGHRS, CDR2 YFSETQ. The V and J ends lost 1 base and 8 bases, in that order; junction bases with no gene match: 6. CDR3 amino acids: CASSLSGGEWDEQFF. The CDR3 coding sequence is TGCGCCAGCAGCTTGAGCGGGGGGGAGTGGGATGAGCAGTTCTTC.

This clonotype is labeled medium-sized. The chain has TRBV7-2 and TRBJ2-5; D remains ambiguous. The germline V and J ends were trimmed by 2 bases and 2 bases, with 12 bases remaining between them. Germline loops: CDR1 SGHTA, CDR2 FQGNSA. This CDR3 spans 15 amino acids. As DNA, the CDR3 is TGTGCCAGCAGCTTACCCCACCACAGACAAGAGACCCAGTACTTC. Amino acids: CASSLPHHRQETQYF. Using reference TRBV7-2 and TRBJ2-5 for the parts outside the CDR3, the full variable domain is GAGVSQSPSNKVTEKGKDVELRCDPISGHTALYWYRQSLGQGLEFLIYFQGNSAPDKSGLPSDRFSAERTGGSVSTLTIQRTQQEDSAVYLCASSLPHHRQETQYFGPGTRLLVL.

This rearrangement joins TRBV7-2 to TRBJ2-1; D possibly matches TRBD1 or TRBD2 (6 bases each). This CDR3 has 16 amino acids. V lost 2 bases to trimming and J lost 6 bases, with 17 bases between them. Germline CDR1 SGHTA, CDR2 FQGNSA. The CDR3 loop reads CASSLSGAGFFNEQFF. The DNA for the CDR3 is TGTGCCAGCAGCTTATCGGGGGCGGGATTTTTCAATGAGCAGTTCTTC.

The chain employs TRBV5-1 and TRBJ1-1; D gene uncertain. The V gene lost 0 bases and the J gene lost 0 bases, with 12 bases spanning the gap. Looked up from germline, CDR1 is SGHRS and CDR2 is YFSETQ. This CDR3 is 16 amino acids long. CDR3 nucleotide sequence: TGCGCCAGCAGCTTGGGGAAGGGTTCCATGAACACTGAAGCTTTCTTT. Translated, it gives CASSLGKGSMNTEAFF.

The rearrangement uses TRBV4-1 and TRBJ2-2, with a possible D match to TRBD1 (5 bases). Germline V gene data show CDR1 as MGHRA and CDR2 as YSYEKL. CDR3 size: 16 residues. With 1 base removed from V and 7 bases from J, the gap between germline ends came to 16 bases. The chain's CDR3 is CASSQGAGNRGGELFF. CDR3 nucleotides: TGCGCCAGCAGCCAAGGAGCAGGGAACCGAGGCGGGGAGCTGTTTTTT.

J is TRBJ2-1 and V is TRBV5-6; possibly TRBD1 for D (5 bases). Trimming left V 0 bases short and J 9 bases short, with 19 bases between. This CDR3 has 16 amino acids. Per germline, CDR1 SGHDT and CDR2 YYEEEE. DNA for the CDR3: TGTGCCAGCAGCTTGGACTGGGGCTCCCGAGCCAGTGAGCAGTTCTTC. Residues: CASSLDWGSRASEQFF.

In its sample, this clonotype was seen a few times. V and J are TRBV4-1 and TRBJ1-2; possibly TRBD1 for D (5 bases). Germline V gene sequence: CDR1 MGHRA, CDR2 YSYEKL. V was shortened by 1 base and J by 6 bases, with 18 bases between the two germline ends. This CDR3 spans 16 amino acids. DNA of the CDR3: TGCGCCAGCAGCCAAGCCCCAGGGAGAGGTCTCGATGGCTACACCTTC. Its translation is CASSQAPGRGLDGYTF.

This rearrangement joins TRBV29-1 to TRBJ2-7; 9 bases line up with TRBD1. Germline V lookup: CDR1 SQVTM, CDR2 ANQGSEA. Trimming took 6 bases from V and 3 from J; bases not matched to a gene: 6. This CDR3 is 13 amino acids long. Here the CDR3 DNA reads TGCAGCGTCGGACAGGGGCTCGGCTACGAGCAGTACTTC. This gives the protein CSVGQGLGYEQYF.

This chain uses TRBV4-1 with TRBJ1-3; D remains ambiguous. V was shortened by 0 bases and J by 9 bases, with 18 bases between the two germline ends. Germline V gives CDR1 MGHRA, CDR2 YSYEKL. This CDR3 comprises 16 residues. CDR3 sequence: CASSQESTASMPTIYF. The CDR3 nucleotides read TGCGCCAGCAGCCAAGAATCTACAGCCTCGATGCCCACCATATATTTT.

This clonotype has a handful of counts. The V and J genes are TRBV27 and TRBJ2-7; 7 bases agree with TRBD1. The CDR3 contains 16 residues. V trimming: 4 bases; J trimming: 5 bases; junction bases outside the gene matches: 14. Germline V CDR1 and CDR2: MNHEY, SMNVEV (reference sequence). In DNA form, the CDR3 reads TGTGCCAGCAGTTACCTCGGACAGGTCCCCTACCACGAGCAGTACTTC. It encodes CASSYLGQVPYHEQYF.

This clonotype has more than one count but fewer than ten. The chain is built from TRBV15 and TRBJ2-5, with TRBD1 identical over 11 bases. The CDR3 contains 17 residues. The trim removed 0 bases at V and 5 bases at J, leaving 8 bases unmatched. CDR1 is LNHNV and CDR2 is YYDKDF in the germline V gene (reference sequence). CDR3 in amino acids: CATSREPDRGLGETQYF. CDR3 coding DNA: TGTGCCACCAGCAGAGAACCGGACAGGGGGCTAGGGGAGACCCAGTACTTC.

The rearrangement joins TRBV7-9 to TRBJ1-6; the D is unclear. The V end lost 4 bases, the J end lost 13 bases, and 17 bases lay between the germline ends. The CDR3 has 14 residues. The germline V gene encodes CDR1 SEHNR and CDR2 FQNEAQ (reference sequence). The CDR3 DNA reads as TGTGCCAGCAGCTCGAGGGCAGGTGCGAGGCCCCTCCACTTT. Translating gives CASSSRAGARPLHF.

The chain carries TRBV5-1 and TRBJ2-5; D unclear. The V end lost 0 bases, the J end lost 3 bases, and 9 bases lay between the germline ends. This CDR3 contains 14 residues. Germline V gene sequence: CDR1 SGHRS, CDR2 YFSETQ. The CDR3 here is CASSLESGEETQYF. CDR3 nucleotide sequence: TGCGCCAGCAGCTTGGAATCTGGGGAAGAGACCCAGTACTTC.

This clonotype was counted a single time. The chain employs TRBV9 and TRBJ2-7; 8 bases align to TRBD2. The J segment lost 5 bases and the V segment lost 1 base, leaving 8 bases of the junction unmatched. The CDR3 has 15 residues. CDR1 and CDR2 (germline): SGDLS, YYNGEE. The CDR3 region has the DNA TGTGCCAGCAGCGTATCCAGCGGGAGTTTCGACGAGCAGTACTTC. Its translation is CASSVSSGSFDEQYF.

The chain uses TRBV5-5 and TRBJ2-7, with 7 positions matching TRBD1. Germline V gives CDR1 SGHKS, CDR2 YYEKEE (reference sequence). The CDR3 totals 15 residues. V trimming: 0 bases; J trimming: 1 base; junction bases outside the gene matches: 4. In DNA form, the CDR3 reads TGTGCCAGCAGCTTGGCCGCGACAGGGTCCTACGAGCAGTACTTC. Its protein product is CASSLAATGSYEQYF.

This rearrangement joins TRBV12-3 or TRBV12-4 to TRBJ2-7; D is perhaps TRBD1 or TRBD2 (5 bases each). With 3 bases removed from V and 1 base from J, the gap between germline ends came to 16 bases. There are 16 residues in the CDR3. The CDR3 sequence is CASSFRTSGASYEQYF. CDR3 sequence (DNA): TGTGCCAGCAGTTTTAGGACCTCCGGGGCGTCCTACGAGCAGTACTTC.

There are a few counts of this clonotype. CDR3: CAWTTGTGRVEAFF. In DNA form, the CDR3 reads TGTGCCTGGACTACCGGGACAGGGAGGGTTGAAGCTTTCTTT. This chain uses TRBV30 with TRBJ1-1; 9 bases line up with TRBD1. This CDR3 region has 14 residues. The germline CDR1 and CDR2 sequences are GTSNPN and SVGIG (reference sequence). The trim removed 4 bases at V and 7 bases at J, leaving 10 bases unmatched.

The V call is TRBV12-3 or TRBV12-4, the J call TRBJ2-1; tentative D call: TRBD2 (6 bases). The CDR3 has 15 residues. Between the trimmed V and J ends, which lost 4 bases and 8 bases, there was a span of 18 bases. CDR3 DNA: TGTGCCAGCAGTTCCCCCAGCGGGTTCGGCTATGAGCAGTTCTTC. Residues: CASSSPSGFGYEQFF.

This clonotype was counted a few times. This CDR3 reads CASGLYDTGAAFF. The CDR3 nucleotides are TGTGCTAGTGGTCTCTATGACACAGGGGCAGCTTTCTTT. The chain combines TRBV12-5 with TRBJ1-1; 7 bases are a match to TRBD1. The length of the CDR3 is 13 residues. V was clipped by 5 bases and J by 10 bases; unmatched bases: 10. CDR1 is LGHNT, CDR2 FRNRAP, per germline.

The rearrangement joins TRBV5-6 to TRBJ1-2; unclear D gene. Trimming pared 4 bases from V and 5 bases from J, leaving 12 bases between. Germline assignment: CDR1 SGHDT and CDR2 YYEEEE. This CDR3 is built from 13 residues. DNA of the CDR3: TGTGCCAGCAGCCTACCGGGCGATTATGGCTACACCTTC. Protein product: CASSLPGDYGYTF.

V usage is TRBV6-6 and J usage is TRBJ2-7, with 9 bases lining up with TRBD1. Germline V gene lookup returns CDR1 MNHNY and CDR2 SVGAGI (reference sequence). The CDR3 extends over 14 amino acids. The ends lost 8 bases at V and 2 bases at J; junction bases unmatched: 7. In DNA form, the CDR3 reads TGTGCCAGCGTGATCGGGACAGGGCCCTACGAGCAGTACTTC. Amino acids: CASVIGTGPYEQYF.

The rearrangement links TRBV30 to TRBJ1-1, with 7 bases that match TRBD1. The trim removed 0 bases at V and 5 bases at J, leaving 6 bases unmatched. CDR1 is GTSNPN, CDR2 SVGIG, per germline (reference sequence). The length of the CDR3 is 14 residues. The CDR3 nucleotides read TGTGCCTGGAGTGTACCGGACAGGTTAACTGAAGCTTTCTTT. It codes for CAWSVPDRLTEAFF.